Presented here are 32 T cell receptor beta chains from one specimen sequenced in a study of T cell responses to AZD1222 COVID-19 vaccine. TCRdb's copy holds only in-frame clones and misses some; the assay was immunoSEQ multiplex PCR. The sample lists about 160,000 clones; roughly 90% were seen once. Sequenced material: peripheral blood, taken 28 days after the second AZD1222 dose. Source of these receptors: an adult who received the AZD1222 COVID-19 vaccine.

The V call is TRBV19, the J call TRBJ1-5, with 11 bases that match TRBD1. This CDR3 region has 16 residues. Germline loops: CDR1 LNHDA, CDR2 SQIVND (reference sequence). The trim removed 7 bases at V and 7 bases at J, leaving 12 bases unmatched. CDR3 nucleotides: TGTGCCAGTATGACGGACAGGGGGCTGTATAGACAGCCCCAGCATTTT. This sequence encodes CASMTDRGLYRQPQHF. Full variable domain (remainder filled in from reference TRBV19 and TRBJ1-5): DGGITQSPKYLFRKEGQNVTLSCEQNLNHDAMYWYRQDPGQGLRLIYYSQIVNDFQKGDIAEGYSVSREKKESFPLTVTSAQKNPTAFYLCASMTDRGLYRQPQHFGDGTRLSIL.

The chain has TRBV6-6 and TRBJ1-1; D gene ambiguous. The V end was cut by 11 bases, the J end by 7 bases, with 5 bases between. There are 8 residues in the CDR3. Germline V gene lookup returns CDR1 MNHNY and CDR2 SVGAGI (reference sequence). CDR3 sequence reads: CAGLEAFF. CDR3 nucleotide sequence: TGTGCCGGACTTGAAGCTTTCTTT.

The chain joins TRBV30 to TRBJ1-2; D unresolved. The CDR3 runs to 12 residues. The ends were cut back, 0 bases at V and 5 bases at J, with 7 bases in the middle. Germline values: CDR1 GTSNPN, CDR2 SVGIG (reference sequence). The DNA of the CDR3 is TGTGCCTGGAGTGTATCTTCTTATGGCTACACCTTC. Translated: CAWSVSSYGYTF. The full variable domain, completed using reference TRBV30 and TRBJ1-2, is SQTIHQWPATLVQPVGSPLSLECTVEGTSNPNLYWYRQAAGRGLQLLFYSVGIGQISSEVPQNLSASRPQDRQFILSSKKLLLSDSGFYLCAWSVSSYGYTFGSGTRLTVV.

The rearrangement uses TRBV7-3 and TRBJ2-3; weak D call: TRBD2 (6 bases). The germline V and J ends were trimmed by 6 bases and 2 bases, with 15 bases remaining between them. The CDR3 contains 15 residues. Germline CDR1 SGHTA, CDR2 FQGTGA. CDR3 residues: CASSNLAAYTDTQYF. The CDR3 DNA reads as TGTGCCAGCAGTAATTTAGCGGCTTACACAGATACGCAGTATTTT.

The chain recombines TRBV29-1 with TRBJ1-2; D is undetermined. From germline, CDR1 is SQVTM and CDR2 ANQGSEA. CDR3 length: 13 amino acids. Deletions cut 4 bases from V and 2 bases from J, with 11 bases between. The CDR3 DNA is TGCAGCGTTGCGCCGGAGTCAAACTATGGCTACACCTTC. Amino acids: CSVAPESNYGYTF.

The chain joins TRBV27 to TRBJ2-7, with D possibly matching TRBD1 (6 bases). V was pared by 3 bases and J by 3 bases, with 9 bases between. The length of the CDR3 is 13 residues. Germline V CDR1 and CDR2: MNHEY, SMNVEV (reference sequence). CDR3 loop: CASSFGTLYEQYF. The CDR3 coding sequence is TGTGCCAGCAGTTTCGGGACACTCTACGAGCAGTACTTC.

V usage is TRBV18 and J usage is TRBJ1-2; D may be TRBD1 (5 bases). Germline CDR1 KGHSH, CDR2 LQKENI. This CDR3 comprises 14 residues. Trimming pared 4 bases from V and 4 bases from J, leaving 13 bases between. CDR3 bases: TGTGCCAGCTCACACTTACAGGAGATCTATGGCTACACCTTC. Its protein product is CASSHLQEIYGYTF. The whole variable domain, filled in from reference TRBV18 and TRBJ1-2, reads NAGVMQNPRHLVRRRGQEARLRCSPMKGHSHVYWYRQLPEEGLKFMVYLQKENIIDESGMPKERFSAEFPKEGPSILRIQQVVRGDSAAYFCASSHLQEIYGYTFGSGTRLTVV.

CDR3 nucleotides: TGTGCCAGCAGCCAAGAACCCTATGGCTACACCTTC. As protein: CASSQEPYGYTF. The V call is TRBV3-1 (or the pseudogene TRBV3-2), the J call TRBJ1-2, with D uncertain. Germline V lookup: CDR1 LGHDT, CDR2 YNNKEL (reference sequence). Trimming left V 0 bases short and J 4 bases short, with 3 bases between. CDR3 size: 12 residues.

The chain employs TRBV7-2 and TRBJ1-2; tentatively, D is TRBD1 (5 bases). The CDR3 is 15 amino acids. V lost 0 bases and J 4 bases, leaving 12 bases between the germline ends. Per germline, CDR1 SGHTA and CDR2 FQGNSA. CDR3 residues: CASSLASSGLYGYTF. CDR3 sequence (DNA): TGTGCCAGCAGCTTAGCGTCGTCGGGGCTCTATGGCTACACCTTC.

The chain has TRBV3-1 (or the pseudogene TRBV3-2) and TRBJ2-3; the D gene is possibly TRBD1 (5 bases). The CDR3 is made up of 17 amino acids. Trimming took 1 base from V and 0 from J, leaving 14 bases between them. CDR1 and CDR2 from the germline V gene are LGHDT and YNNKEL (reference sequence). Here the CDR3 DNA reads TGTGCCAGCAGCCAAGCCCTAGGACACTTCAGCACAGATACGCAGTATTTT. Encoded protein: CASSQALGHFSTDTQYF.

This clone showed up just a few times. The chain couples TRBV27 to TRBJ2-3, with 9 positions matching TRBD2. This CDR3 is built from 15 residues. With 2 bases clipped from V and 5 bases from J, the junction kept 5 bases outside the gene matches. Germline V CDR1 and CDR2: MNHEY, SMNVEV (reference sequence). The CDR3 region has the DNA TGTGCCAGCAGTTTACTGCGGGGGGGCCTAGATACGCAGTATTTT. This codes for CASSLLRGGLDTQYF.

This sequence joins TRBV9 and TRBJ2-7; 9 nucleotides agree with TRBD2. Trimming removed 4 bases from V and 6 bases from J; junction bases left unmatched: 8. This CDR3 has 14 residues. The V gene's germline CDR1 is SGDLS and CDR2 YYNGEE. CDR3 amino acids: CASSLGGTSLEQYF. The CDR3 DNA follows: TGTGCCAGCAGCCTCGGTGGGACTAGCCTCGAGCAGTACTTC.

This clone was detected a few times. The V and J genes are TRBV2 and TRBJ1-5; the D gene is possibly TRBD1 (5 bases). The CDR3 is 11 residues long. CDR1 SNHLY and CDR2 FYNNEI come from the germline V gene. Between the trimmed V and J ends, which lost 8 bases and 5 bases, there was a span of 7 bases. The CDR3: CASRGDQPQHF. The DNA for the CDR3 is TGTGCCAGCCGGGGGGATCAGCCCCAGCATTTT.

The chain carries TRBV6-5 and TRBJ2-1; D unresolved. The V end was cut by 8 bases, the J end by 5 bases, with 7 bases between. Germline assignment: CDR1 MNHEY and CDR2 SVGAGI. The CDR3 extends over 11 amino acids. This CDR3 reads CASSGDNEQFF. Written as DNA, the CDR3 is TGTGCCAGCTCTGGGGACAATGAGCAGTTCTTC.

DNA of the CDR3: TGTGCCAGCAGCCTCCAGGGGAACACTGAAGCTTTCTTT. Translating it yields CASSLQGNTEAFF. The gene calls are TRBV7-2 and TRBJ1-1, with D perhaps TRBD1 (5 bases). The V end lost 5 bases, the J end lost 1 base, and 8 bases lay between the germline ends. This CDR3 contains 13 residues. Germline-derived CDR1 and CDR2 are SGHTA and FQGNSA.

This rearrangement joins TRBV12-3 or TRBV12-4 to TRBJ1-5; the D is unclear. V lost 5 bases and J lost 2, with 7 bases in between. The CDR3 sequence is 13 residues long. As DNA, the CDR3 is TGTGCCAGCAGTGCGATGGGCAATCAGCCCCAGCATTTT. Protein sequence: CASSAMGNQPQHF.

CDR3 coding DNA: TGTGCCAGCACCACAGGGACTAGCGGATCCGGGGAGCTGTTTTTT. It specifies CASTTGTSGSGELFF. The rearrangement joins TRBV6-5 to TRBJ2-2, with 11 bases that match TRBD2. The CDR3 contains 15 residues. V gave up 7 bases and J gave up 6 bases; unmatched junction bases: 7. Germline CDR1 and CDR2: MNHEY and SVGAGI.

This chain connects TRBV6-2 or TRBV6-3 to TRBJ1-1; TRBD1 agrees at 7 bases. The CDR3 spans 15 residues. Germline CDR1 and CDR2: MNHEY and SVGEGT. V gave up 4 bases and J gave up 5 bases; unmatched junction bases: 10. CDR3 residues: CASSSPRQGRTEAFF. The CDR3 bases are TGTGCCAGCAGTTCCCCCCGACAGGGACGAACTGAAGCTTTCTTT.

In its sample, this clone was seen once. V gene TRBV25-1 combines with J gene TRBJ2-7; unclear D gene. From germline, CDR1 is MGHDK and CDR2 SYGVNS. V lost 5 bases and J 5 bases, leaving 7 bases between the germline ends. The CDR3 sequence is 11 residues long. CDR3 DNA sequence: TGTGCCAGCAGTAATTTGGACGAGCAGTACTTC. It codes for CASSNLDEQYF.

This chain connects TRBV2 to TRBJ1-3; D unresolved. V was trimmed by 7 bases and J by 1 base, leaving 14 bases between them. Germline assignment: CDR1 SNHLY and CDR2 FYNNEI. This CDR3 contains 15 residues. The CDR3 spells CASKEYGRSGNTIYF. As DNA, the CDR3 is TGTGCCAGCAAGGAGTACGGGAGGTCTGGAAACACCATATATTTT. Full variable domain (rest looked up from reference TRBV2 and TRBJ1-3): EPEVTQTPSHQVTQMGQEVILRCVPISNHLYFYWYRQILGQKVEFLVSFYNNEISEKSEIFDDQFSVERPDGSNFTLKIRSTKLEDSAMYFCASKEYGRSGNTIYFGEGSWLTVV.

This clone has only one observation. The V gene is TRBV19, the J gene TRBJ1-5; TRBD1 might be the D (6 bases). The CDR3 is 14 amino acids. Trimming removed 7 bases from V and 6 bases from J, with 16 bases in between. Germline CDR1 is LNHDA and CDR2 is SQIVND (reference sequence). CDR3: CASNTGRGGQPQHF. CDR3 nucleotide sequence: TGTGCCAGTAACACAGGGAGGGGTGGTCAGCCCCAGCATTTT.

The chain carries TRBV5-6 and TRBJ2-5; a possible D gene is TRBD1 (6 bases). Germline V gives CDR1 SGHDT, CDR2 YYEEEE. Trimming took 0 bases from V and 1 from J, leaving 13 bases between them. CDR3 size: 16 residues. CDR3 nucleotides: TGTGCCAGCAGCTTGGGGTTGGGGGCTTTCCAAGAGACCCAGTACTTC. Amino acid sequence: CASSLGLGAFQETQYF. Full variable domain (remainder filled in from reference TRBV5-6 and TRBJ2-5): DAGVTQSPTHLIKTRGQQVTLRCSPKSGHDTVSWYQQALGQGPQFIFQYYEEEERQRGNFPDRFSGHQFPNYSSELNVNALLLGDSALYLCASSLGLGAFQETQYFGPGTRLLVL.

The chain recombines TRBV10-3 with TRBJ1-1, with D perhaps matching TRBD1 (6 bases). The CDR3 is 14 amino acids. V dropped 8 bases and J dropped 4 bases, with 17 bases sitting between them. Germline CDR1 and CDR2: ENHRY and SYGVKD. The CDR3 sequence is CAIRGAMAGTEAFF. In DNA, the CDR3 is TGTGCCATCCGGGGGGCTATGGCGGGCACTGAAGCTTTCTTT.

This clone occurred a few times. The rearrangement uses TRBV20-1 and TRBJ1-2; no reliable D call. Trimming cost V 0 bases and J 9 bases, with 8 bases left between them. This CDR3 is 11 amino acids long. Germline V gene lookup returns CDR1 DFQATT and CDR2 SNEGSKA (reference sequence). The CDR3 spells CSARDRTSYTF. The CDR3 DNA sequence: TGCAGTGCTAGAGATAGGACCAGCTACACCTTC.

The chain links TRBV5-5 to TRBJ1-1; D is undetermined. V lost 5 bases to trimming and J lost 4 bases, with 9 bases between them. The CDR3 sequence is 12 residues long. Germline V CDR1 and CDR2: SGHKS, YYEKEE (reference sequence). The CDR3 nucleotides are TGTGCCAGCAGTCCCTGGCCCACTGAAGCTTTCTTT. Translation: CASSPWPTEAFF.

This chain connects TRBV5-1 to TRBJ1-1; D is uncertain. V dropped 1 base and J dropped 1 base, with 8 bases sitting between them. The germline CDR1 and CDR2 sequences are SGHRS and YFSETQ. The CDR3 is 14 amino acids. The DNA for the CDR3 is TGCGCCAGCAGCTTGATGTATGAGAACACTGAAGCTTTCTTT. It is translated as CASSLMYENTEAFF.

The chain has TRBV3-1 (or the pseudogene TRBV3-2) and TRBJ2-1; D is perhaps TRBD1 or TRBD2 (6 bases each). CDR1 and CDR2 from the germline V gene are LGHDT and YNNKEL (reference sequence). V lost 8 bases and J lost 6, with 23 bases in between. CDR3 length equals 16 residues. CDR3 amino acids: CASRGAPGDSGNEQFF. As DNA, the CDR3 is TGTGCCAGCCGCGGGGCCCCAGGGGACTCGGGCAATGAGCAGTTCTTC.

This chain uses TRBV5-1 with TRBJ1-2; D is ambiguous. The CDR3 loop spans 13 amino acids. Germline CDR1 reads SGHRS; CDR2 reads YFSETQ. The V end was cut by 6 bases, the J end by 1 base, with 10 bases between. CDR3 protein: CASKLEDNYGYTF. CDR3 in DNA: TGCGCCAGCAAACTTGAAGATAACTATGGCTACACCTTC.

The count of this clone is one. The rearrangement links TRBV3-1 (or the pseudogene TRBV3-2) to TRBJ2-1, with a weak D call TRBD1 (6 bases). Trimming took 3 bases from V and 14 from J, leaving 20 bases between them. Germline CDR1 is LGHDT and CDR2 is YNNKEL (reference sequence). There are 14 residues in the CDR3. In DNA form, the CDR3 reads TGTGCCAGCAGCCACGGACAGAAGACGGGTATTAAGTTCTTC. Its translation is CASSHGQKTGIKFF.

V gene TRBV6-6 combines with J gene TRBJ1-5; a weak D match, TRBD1 (5 bases). Germline lookup yields CDR1 MNHNY and CDR2 SVGAGI (reference sequence). The CDR3 is made up of 14 amino acids. Trimming cost V 6 bases and J 3 bases, with 12 bases left between them. This CDR3 reads CASRGGGDNQPQHF. The CDR3 region has the DNA TGTGCCAGCAGGGGCGGGGGGGACAATCAGCCCCAGCATTTT.

The chain joins TRBV11-1 to TRBJ1-1, with no clear D. The length of the CDR3 is 13 residues. The germline V gene has CDR1 SGHAT and CDR2 FQDESV (reference sequence). Trimming stripped 2 bases from V and 3 bases from J, with 7 bases between. CDR3 in DNA: TGTGCCAGCAGCTTACGACGGGACACTGAAGCTTTCTTT. Its protein is CASSLRRDTEAFF.

The chain employs TRBV9 and TRBJ1-1; 8 bases match TRBD1. The CDR3 is 15 amino acids. Germline CDR1 SGDLS, CDR2 YYNGEE. Trimming cost V 4 bases and J 2 bases; bases outside gene matches: 7. CDR3 sequence (DNA): TGTGCCAGCAGCCCTCGACAGGGGATTAACACTGAAGCTTTCTTT. Protein product: CASSPRQGINTEAFF.